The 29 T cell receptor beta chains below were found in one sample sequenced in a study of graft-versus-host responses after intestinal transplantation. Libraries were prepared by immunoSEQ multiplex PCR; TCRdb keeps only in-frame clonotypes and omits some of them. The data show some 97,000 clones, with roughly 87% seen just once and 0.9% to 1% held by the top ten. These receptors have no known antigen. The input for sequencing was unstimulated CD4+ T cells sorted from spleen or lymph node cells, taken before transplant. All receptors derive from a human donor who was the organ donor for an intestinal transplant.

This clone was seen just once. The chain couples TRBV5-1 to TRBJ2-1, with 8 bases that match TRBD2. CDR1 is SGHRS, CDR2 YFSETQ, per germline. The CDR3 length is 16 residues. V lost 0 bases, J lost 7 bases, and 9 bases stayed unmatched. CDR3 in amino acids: CASSLVSGGYVNEQFF. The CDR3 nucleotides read TGCGCCAGCAGCTTGGTCAGCGGGGGATACGTGAATGAGCAGTTCTTC.

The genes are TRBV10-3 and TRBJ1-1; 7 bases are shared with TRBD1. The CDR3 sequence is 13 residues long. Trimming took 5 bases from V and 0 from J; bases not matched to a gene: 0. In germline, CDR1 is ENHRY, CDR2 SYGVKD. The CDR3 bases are TGTGCCATCAGTACAGGGGTGAACACTGAAGCTTTCTTT. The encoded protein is CAISTGVNTEAFF.

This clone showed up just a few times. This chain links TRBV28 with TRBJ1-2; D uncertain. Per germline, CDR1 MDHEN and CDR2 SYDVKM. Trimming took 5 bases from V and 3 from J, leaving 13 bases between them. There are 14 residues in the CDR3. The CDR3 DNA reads TGTGCCAGCAGTGCCTCCGCCGGGTACTATGGCTACACCTTC. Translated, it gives CASSASAGYYGYTF.

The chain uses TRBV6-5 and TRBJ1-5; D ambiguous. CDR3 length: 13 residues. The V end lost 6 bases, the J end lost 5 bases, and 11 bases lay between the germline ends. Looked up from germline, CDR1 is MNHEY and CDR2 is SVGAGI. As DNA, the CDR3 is TGTGCCAGCAGCAACAAGGGTGATCAGCCCCAGCATTTT. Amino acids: CASSNKGDQPQHF.

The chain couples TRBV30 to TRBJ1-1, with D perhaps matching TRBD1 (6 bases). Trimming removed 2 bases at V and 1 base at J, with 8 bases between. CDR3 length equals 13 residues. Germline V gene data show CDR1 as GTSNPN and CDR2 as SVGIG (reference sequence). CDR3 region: CAWSKGGNTEAFF. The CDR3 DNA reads TGTGCCTGGAGTAAGGGGGGGAACACTGAAGCTTTCTTT.

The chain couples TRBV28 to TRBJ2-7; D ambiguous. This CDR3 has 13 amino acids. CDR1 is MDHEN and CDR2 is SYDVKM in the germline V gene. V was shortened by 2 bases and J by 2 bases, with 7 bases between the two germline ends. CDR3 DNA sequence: TGTGCCAGCAGTTTAACCGGCACCTACGAGCAGTACTTC. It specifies CASSLTGTYEQYF. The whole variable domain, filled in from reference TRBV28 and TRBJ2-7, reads DVKVTQSSRYLVKRTGEKVFLECVQDMDHENMFWYRQDPGLGLRLIYFSYDVKMKEKGDIPEGYSVSREKKERFSLILESASTNQTSMYLCASSLTGTYEQYFGPGTRLTVT.

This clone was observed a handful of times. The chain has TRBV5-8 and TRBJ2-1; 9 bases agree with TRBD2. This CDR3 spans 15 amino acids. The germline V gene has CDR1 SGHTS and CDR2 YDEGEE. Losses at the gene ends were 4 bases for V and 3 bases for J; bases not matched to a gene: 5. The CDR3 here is CASSEGLAYYNEQFF. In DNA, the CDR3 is TGTGCCAGCAGCGAGGGACTAGCTTACTACAATGAGCAGTTCTTC.

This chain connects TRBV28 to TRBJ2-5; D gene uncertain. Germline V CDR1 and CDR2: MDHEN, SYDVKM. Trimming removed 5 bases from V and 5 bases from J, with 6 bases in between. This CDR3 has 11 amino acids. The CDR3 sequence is CASSKTETQYF. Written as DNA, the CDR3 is TGTGCCAGCAGTAAGACGGAGACCCAGTACTTC.

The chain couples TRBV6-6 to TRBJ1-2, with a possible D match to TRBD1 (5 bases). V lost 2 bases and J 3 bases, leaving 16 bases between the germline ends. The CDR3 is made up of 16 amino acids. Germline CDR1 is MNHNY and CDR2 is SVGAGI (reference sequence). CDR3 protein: CASSYPPPQGDYGYTF. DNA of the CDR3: TGTGCCAGCAGTTACCCTCCGCCCCAAGGGGACTATGGCTACACCTTC.

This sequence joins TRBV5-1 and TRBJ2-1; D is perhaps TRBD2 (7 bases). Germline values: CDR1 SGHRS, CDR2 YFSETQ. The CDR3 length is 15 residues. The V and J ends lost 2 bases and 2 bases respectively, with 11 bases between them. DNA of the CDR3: TGCGCCAGCAGCTTTGGGCGGGGGCCCTACAATGAGCAGTTCTTC. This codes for CASSFGRGPYNEQFF. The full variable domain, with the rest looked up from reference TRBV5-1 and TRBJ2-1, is KAGVTQTPRYLIKTRGQQVTLSCSPISGHRSVSWYQQTPGQGLQFLFEYFSETQRNKGNFPGRFSGRQFSNSRSEMNVSTLELGDSALYLCASSFGRGPYNEQFFGPGTRLTVL.

Here the CDR3 reads CASSIREGYEQYF. CDR3 DNA sequence: TGTGCCAGTAGTATCAGGGAGGGCTACGAGCAGTACTTC. The gene calls are TRBV19 and TRBJ2-7, with 7 bases lining up with TRBD2. This CDR3 region has 13 residues. Germline V gene lookup returns CDR1 LNHDA and CDR2 SQIVND (reference sequence). The trim removed 3 bases at V and 3 bases at J, leaving 2 bases unmatched.

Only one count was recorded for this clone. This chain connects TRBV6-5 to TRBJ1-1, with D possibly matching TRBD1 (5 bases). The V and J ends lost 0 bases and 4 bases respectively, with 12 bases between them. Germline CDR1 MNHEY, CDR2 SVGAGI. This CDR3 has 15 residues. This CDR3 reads CASSYSSGASTEAFF. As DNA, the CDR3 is TGTGCCAGCAGTTACTCGTCTGGGGCGAGCACTGAAGCTTTCTTT.

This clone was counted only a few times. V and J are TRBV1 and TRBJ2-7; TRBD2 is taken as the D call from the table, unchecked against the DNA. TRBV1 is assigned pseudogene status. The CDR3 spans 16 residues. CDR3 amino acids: CTSSQDKRSSMGEQYF. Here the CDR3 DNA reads TGCACCAGCAGCCAAGATAAGAGGTCCTCCATGGGCGAGCAGTACTTC.

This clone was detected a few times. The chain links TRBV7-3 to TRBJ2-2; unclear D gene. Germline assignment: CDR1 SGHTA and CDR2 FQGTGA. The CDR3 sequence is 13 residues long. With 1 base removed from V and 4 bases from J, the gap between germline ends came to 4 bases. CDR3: CASSLSFTGELFF. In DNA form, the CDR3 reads TGTGCCAGCAGCTTAAGTTTCACCGGGGAGCTGTTTTTT.

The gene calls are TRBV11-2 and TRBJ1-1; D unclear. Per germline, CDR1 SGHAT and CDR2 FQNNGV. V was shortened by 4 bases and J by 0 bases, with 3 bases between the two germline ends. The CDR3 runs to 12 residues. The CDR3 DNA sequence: TGTGCCAGCAGCTATATGAACACTGAAGCTTTCTTT. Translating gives CASSYMNTEAFF.

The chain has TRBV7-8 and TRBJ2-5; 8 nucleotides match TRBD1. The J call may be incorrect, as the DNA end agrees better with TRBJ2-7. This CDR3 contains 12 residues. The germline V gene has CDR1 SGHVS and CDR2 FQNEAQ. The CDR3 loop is CASSATGGEQYF. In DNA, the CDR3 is TGTGCCAGCAGCGCCACAGGGGGCGAGCAGTACTTC.

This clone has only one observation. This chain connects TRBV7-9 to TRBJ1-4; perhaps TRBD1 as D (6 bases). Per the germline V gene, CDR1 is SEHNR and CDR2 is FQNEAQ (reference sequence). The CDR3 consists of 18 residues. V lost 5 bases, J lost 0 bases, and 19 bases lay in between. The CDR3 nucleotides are TGTGCCAGCAGCCCTCCTTGGACAGCCGATACAACTAATGAAAAACTGTTTTTT. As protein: CASSPPWTADTTNEKLFF.

The CDR3 region has the DNA TGTGCCAGTGGAGTCCGACTCTCAAAAGAGACCCAGTACTTC. This encodes CASGVRLSKETQYF. V is TRBV19 and J is TRBJ2-5, with D unclear. Between the trimmed V and J ends, which lost 8 bases and 3 bases, there was a span of 16 bases. The germline gives CDR1 LNHDA, CDR2 SQIVND (reference sequence). This CDR3 spans 14 amino acids.

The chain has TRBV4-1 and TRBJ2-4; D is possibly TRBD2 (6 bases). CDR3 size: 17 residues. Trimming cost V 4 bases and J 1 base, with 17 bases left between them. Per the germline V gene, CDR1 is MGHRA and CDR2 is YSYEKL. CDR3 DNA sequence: TGCGCCAGCAGCCCCGAAGGGGTCGGAGGGGCCAAAAACATTCAGTACTTC. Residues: CASSPEGVGGAKNIQYF.

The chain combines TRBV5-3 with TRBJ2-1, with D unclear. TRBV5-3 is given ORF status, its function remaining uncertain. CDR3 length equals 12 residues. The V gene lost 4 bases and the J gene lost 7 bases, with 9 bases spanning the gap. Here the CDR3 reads CARSPDGNEQFF. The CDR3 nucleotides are TGTGCCAGAAGCCCGGACGGGAATGAGCAGTTCTTC.

DNA of the CDR3: TGTGCCAGCAGCTTACCGGGACAGGGACTCTACGAGCAGTACTTC. It specifies CASSLPGQGLYEQYF. This rearrangement joins TRBV11-2 to TRBJ2-7, with 9 bases fitting TRBD1. CDR1 and CDR2 (germline): SGHAT, FQNNGV. The CDR3 is made up of 15 amino acids. V trimming: 2 bases; J trimming: 3 bases; junction bases outside the gene matches: 5.

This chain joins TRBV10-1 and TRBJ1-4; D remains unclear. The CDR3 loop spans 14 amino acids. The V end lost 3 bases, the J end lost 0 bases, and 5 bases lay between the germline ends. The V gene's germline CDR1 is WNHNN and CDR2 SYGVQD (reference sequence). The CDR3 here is CASSEGSTNEKLFF. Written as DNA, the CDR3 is TGCGCCAGCAGTGAAGGATCAACTAATGAAAAACTGTTTTTT.

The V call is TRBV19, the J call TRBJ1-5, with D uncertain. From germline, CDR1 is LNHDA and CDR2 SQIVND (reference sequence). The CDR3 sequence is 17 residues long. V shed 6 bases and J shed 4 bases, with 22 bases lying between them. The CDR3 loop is CASRPVTMTLPNQPQHF. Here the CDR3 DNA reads TGTGCCAGTAGACCCGTCACTATGACACTTCCGAATCAGCCCCAGCATTTT.

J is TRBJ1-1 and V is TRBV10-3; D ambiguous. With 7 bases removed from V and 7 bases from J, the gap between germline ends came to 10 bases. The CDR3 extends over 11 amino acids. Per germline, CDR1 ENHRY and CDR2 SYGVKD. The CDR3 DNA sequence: TGTGCCATCAACCGGGGTGGTGAAGCTTTCTTT. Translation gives CAINRGGEAFF.

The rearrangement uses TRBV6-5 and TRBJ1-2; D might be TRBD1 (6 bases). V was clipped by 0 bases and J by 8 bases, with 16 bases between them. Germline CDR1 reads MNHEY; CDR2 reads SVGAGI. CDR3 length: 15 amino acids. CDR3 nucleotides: TGTGCCAGCAGTTACTCGATTCGGGGGGCGGGAGGCTACACCTTC. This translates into CASSYSIRGAGGYTF.

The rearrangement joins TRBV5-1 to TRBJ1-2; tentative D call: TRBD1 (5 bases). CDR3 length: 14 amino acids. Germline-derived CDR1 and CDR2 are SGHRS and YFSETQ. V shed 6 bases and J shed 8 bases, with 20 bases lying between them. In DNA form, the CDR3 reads TGCGCCAGCAACATCGGGACGCCCGGCCAAGGCTACACCTTC. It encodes CASNIGTPGQGYTF.

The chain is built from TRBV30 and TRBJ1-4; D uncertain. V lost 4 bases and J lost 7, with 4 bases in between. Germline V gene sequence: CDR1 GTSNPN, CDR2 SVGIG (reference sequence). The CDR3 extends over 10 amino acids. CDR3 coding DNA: TGTGCCTGGAAAGGTGAAAAACTGTTTTTT. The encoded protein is CAWKGEKLFF. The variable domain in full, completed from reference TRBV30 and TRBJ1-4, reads SQTIHQWPATLVQPVGSPLSLECTVEGTSNPNLYWYRQAAGRGLQLLFYSVGIGQISSEVPQNLSASRPQDRQFILSSKKLLLSDSGFYLCAWKGEKLFFGSGTQLSVL.

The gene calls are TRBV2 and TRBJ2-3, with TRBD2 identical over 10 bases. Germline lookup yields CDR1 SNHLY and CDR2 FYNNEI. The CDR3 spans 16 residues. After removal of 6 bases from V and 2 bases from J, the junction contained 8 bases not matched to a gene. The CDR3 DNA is TGTGCCAGCAGACATCCGGGACTAGCGATCACAGATACGCAGTATTTT. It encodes CASRHPGLAITDTQYF.

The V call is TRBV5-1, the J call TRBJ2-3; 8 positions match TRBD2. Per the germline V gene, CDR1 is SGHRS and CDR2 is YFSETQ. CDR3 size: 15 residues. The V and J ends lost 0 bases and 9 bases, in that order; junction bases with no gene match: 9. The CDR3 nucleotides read TGCGCCAGCAGCTTGGCGAGCGGGGGAAGTTGGACGCAGTATTTT. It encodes CASSLASGGSWTQYF. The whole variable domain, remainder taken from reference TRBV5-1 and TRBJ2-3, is KAGVTQTPRYLIKTRGQQVTLSCSPISGHRSVSWYQQTPGQGLQFLFEYFSETQRNKGNFPGRFSGRQFSNSRSEMNVSTLELGDSALYLCASSLASGGSWTQYFGPGTRLTVL.